One sample yielded the 24 T cell receptor beta chains listed below, sequenced in a study of T-cell memory formation after mild COVID-19. TCRdb redid the calling of the 5' RACE reads with MiXCR, one entry per CDR3 protein. The data contain 270,000 or so distinct CDR3 sequences, about a sixth of them singletons. Input material: PBMCs or a T cell subset sorted from them (not recorded which). Receptors originate from a young man who had mild COVID-19 (a few samples of this study predate the infection). Cell type and time point are not known.

The chain is built from TRBV27 and TRBJ2-2, with TRBD1 matching 8 bases. V trimming: 5 bases; J trimming: 6 bases; junction bases outside the gene matches: 8. Germline lookup yields CDR1 MNHEY and CDR2 SMNVEV (reference sequence). The CDR3 sequence is 15 residues long. CDR3 sequence reads: CASSAQQGDAGELFF. CDR3 sequence (DNA): TGTGCCAGCAGTGCCCAACAGGGGGACGCCGGGGAGCTGTTTTTT.

The chain uses TRBV21-1 and TRBJ2-5; the table's D call of TRBD1 was not tested on the DNA. TRBV21-1 is reported as a pseudogene. There are 15 residues in the CDR3. For the CDR3, the DNA is TGTGCCAGAGTTCCCCCCTCCAACGGGCGAGAGACCCAGTACTTC. This codes for CARVPPSNGRETQYF.

This clonotype has just a few counts. This chain joins TRBV5-5 and TRBJ1-6; maybe TRBD1 (5 bases). Germline values: CDR1 SGHKS, CDR2 YYEKEE (reference sequence). Between the trimmed V and J ends, which lost 2 bases and 7 bases, there was a span of 10 bases. The CDR3 extends over 14 amino acids. This CDR3 is CASSLGDGNSPLHF. The CDR3 DNA reads TGTGCCAGCAGCTTAGGGGACGGAAATTCACCCCTCCACTTT.

This chain connects TRBV24-1 to TRBJ2-3; 12 bases are a match to TRBD2. Per the germline V gene, CDR1 is KGHDR and CDR2 is SFDVKD. The CDR3 has 18 residues. J gave up 1 base and V 3 bases, and 7 bases lay outside the gene matches. The CDR3 loop is CATSDRTSGEGGTDTQYF. In DNA form, the CDR3 reads TGTGCCACCAGTGATAGGACTAGCGGGGAAGGGGGCACAGATACGCAGTATTTT.

The rearrangement uses TRBV29-1 and TRBJ2-1; 9 bases are shared with TRBD1. J was trimmed by 5 bases and V by 5 bases; bases with no gene match: 10. Germline-derived CDR1 and CDR2 are SQVTM and ANQGSEA. The CDR3 spans 15 residues. The CDR3 DNA reads TGCAGCGTTCTCCAGACAGGGGGGGATCACAATGAGCAGTTCTTC. Its protein is CSVLQTGGDHNEQFF.

V gene TRBV5-1 combines with J gene TRBJ1-5, with no clear D. The germline V and J ends were trimmed by 0 bases and 9 bases, with 7 bases remaining between them. The CDR3 length is 12 residues. Germline V gene sequence: CDR1 SGHRS, CDR2 YFSETQ. CDR3: CASSLGGWPQHF. As DNA, the CDR3 is TGCGCCAGCAGCTTGGGGGGTTGGCCCCAGCATTTT. The whole variable domain, remainder taken from reference TRBV5-1 and TRBJ1-5, is KAGVTQTPRYLIKTRGQQVTLSCSPISGHRSVSWYQQTPGQGLQFLFEYFSETQRNKGNFPGRFSGRQFSNSRSEMNVSTLELGDSALYLCASSLGGWPQHFGDGTRLSIL.

This clonotype was counted between two and nine times. This rearrangement joins TRBV7-2 to TRBJ2-1, with D possibly matching TRBD2 (7 bases). CDR3 size: 18 residues. Germline V gene lookup returns CDR1 SGHTA and CDR2 FQGNSA. V was cut by 1 base and J by 5 bases, with 21 bases left in between. As DNA, the CDR3 is TGTGCCAGCAGCTTAGTCGTTCGGGCGGGGGACACTCACAATGAGCAGTTCTTC. Residues: CASSLVVRAGDTHNEQFF.

The gene calls are TRBV6-2 or TRBV6-3 and TRBJ2-3; TRBD2 aligns across 9 bases. The CDR3 length is 17 residues. V lost 0 bases to trimming and J lost 5 bases; unmatched junction nucleotides: 9. The germline V gene has CDR1 MNHEY and CDR2 SVGEGT. The CDR3 sequence: CASSYSIAGDLEDTQYF. The CDR3 DNA sequence: TGTGCCAGCAGTTACTCTATAGCGGGGGACTTAGAAGATACGCAGTATTTT.

The J gene is TRBJ2-2, the V gene TRBV28, with TRBD1 matching over 7 bases. The V segment lost 4 bases and the J segment 7 bases; nucleotides outside the gene matches: 9. There are 15 residues in the CDR3. CDR1 and CDR2 from the germline V gene are MDHEN and SYDVKM. CDR3 coding DNA: TGTGCCAGCAGTTCATCGGACAGGAAGGGCGGGGAGCTGTTTTTT. Translation gives CASSSSDRKGGELFF.

This clonotype was observed a handful of times. The chain employs TRBV11-2 and TRBJ2-3; tentatively, D is TRBD2 (5 bases). In germline, CDR1 is SGHAT, CDR2 FQNNGV. The CDR3 runs 14 residues. The V and J ends lost 10 bases and 6 bases respectively, with 20 bases between them. CDR3 sequence: CATSGSGMPDTQYF. The CDR3 DNA reads as TGTGCCACCAGTGGGTCGGGGATGCCGGATACGCAGTATTTT.

This clonotype was observed a handful of times. V gene TRBV10-3 combines with J gene TRBJ2-3; D uncertain. The V and J ends lost 8 bases and 2 bases respectively, with 17 bases between them. CDR1 ENHRY and CDR2 SYGVKD come from the germline V gene. The CDR3 has 15 amino acids. This CDR3 reads CAIGTQPMSTDTQYF. In DNA, the CDR3 is TGTGCCATCGGCACACAGCCTATGTCCACAGATACGCAGTATTTT.

Ten or more counts support this clonotype. The chain carries TRBV6-5 and TRBJ2-5; 8 positions agree with TRBD1. The junction had 4 bases not matched to a gene; V was cut back by 6 bases and J by 1 base. Germline V gene lookup returns CDR1 MNHEY and CDR2 SVGAGI. CDR3 length equals 14 residues. The CDR3 region has the DNA TGTGCCAGCAGCCTGACAGGGGCCCAAGAGACCCAGTACTTC. Amino acids: CASSLTGAQETQYF.

The rearrangement links TRBV11-2 to TRBJ2-5, with D perhaps matching TRBD2 (5 bases). The CDR3 runs to 14 residues. Per germline, CDR1 SGHAT and CDR2 FQNNGV. Deletions cut 5 bases from V and 2 bases from J, with 12 bases between. CDR3 DNA: TGTGCCAGCAGCCCCATAGCGTCTCAAGAGACCCAGTACTTC. It yields the protein CASSPIASQETQYF.

This chain uses TRBV19 with TRBJ1-1, with D possibly matching TRBD1 (6 bases). This CDR3 is built from 13 residues. Germline V CDR1 and CDR2: LNHDA, SQIVND (reference sequence). Trimming pared 3 bases from V and 3 bases from J, leaving 8 bases between. Here the CDR3 DNA reads TGTGCCAGTAGTATCAAGGGGGACACTGAAGCTTTCTTT. This gives the protein CASSIKGDTEAFF.

There are a few counts of this clonotype. This chain uses TRBV28 with TRBJ2-1; D is unresolved. The V and J ends lost 6 bases and 2 bases respectively, with 17 bases between them. This CDR3 is 16 amino acids long. Per the germline V gene, CDR1 is MDHEN and CDR2 is SYDVKM. DNA of the CDR3: TGTGCCAGCAGCCCCGTGGGCGCCGGCACCTACAATGAGCAGTTCTTC. Amino acids: CASSPVGAGTYNEQFF.

The gene calls are TRBV5-6 and TRBJ2-3; D is possibly TRBD1 or TRBD2 (5 bases each). The CDR3 consists of 13 residues. The V gene lost 2 bases and the J gene lost 4 bases, with 8 bases spanning the gap. Germline CDR1 is SGHDT and CDR2 is YYEEEE. Here the CDR3 DNA reads TGTGCCAGCAGCTTCGGGACCGCAGATACGCAGTATTTT. Translating it yields CASSFGTADTQYF.

The chain uses TRBV19 and TRBJ1-2; possibly TRBD1 for D (6 bases). Germline assignment: CDR1 LNHDA and CDR2 SQIVND (reference sequence). Deletions cut 3 bases from V and 4 bases from J, with 12 bases between. There are 14 residues in the CDR3. The CDR3: CASSIQGISYGYTF. CDR3 coding DNA: TGTGCCAGTAGTATCCAGGGGATTAGCTATGGCTACACCTTC.

This clonotype has at least ten counts. The chain recombines TRBV29-1 with TRBJ1-2; D gene unclear. Germline values: CDR1 SQVTM, CDR2 ANQGSEA. The germline V and J ends were trimmed by 1 base and 8 bases, with 17 bases remaining between them. The CDR3 consists of 14 residues. Here the CDR3 DNA reads TGCAGCGTTGAAGGGGTCGACTTACTGAGGGGCTACACCTTC. Translation: CSVEGVDLLRGYTF.

The table lists this clonotype with a few counts. The CDR3 bases are TGTGCCAGCACTATGGGGGGGGATCAAGAGACCCAGTACTTC. This gives the protein CASTMGGDQETQYF. The chain is built from TRBV7-2 and TRBJ2-5, with TRBD2 identical over 7 bases. The CDR3 loop spans 14 amino acids. Germline CDR1 SGHTA, CDR2 FQGNSA. Trimming removed 7 bases from V and 2 bases from J; junction bases left unmatched: 7.

J is TRBJ1-1 and V is TRBV29-1, with D possibly TRBD1 on 6 matching bases. The CDR3 runs to 14 residues. V gave up 7 bases and J gave up 5 bases, with 20 bases separating them. Germline V CDR1 and CDR2: SQVTM, ANQGSEA. DNA of the CDR3: TGCAGCGCGAGATTGCAGGGGCTAGGAACTGAAGCTTTCTTT. As protein: CSARLQGLGTEAFF.

The V and J genes are TRBV29-1 and TRBJ2-2; D gene unclear. Trimming pared 0 bases from V and 4 bases from J, leaving 6 bases between. CDR1 SQVTM and CDR2 ANQGSEA come from the germline V gene. The CDR3 runs 13 residues. The CDR3 DNA is TGCAGCGTTGAAGATCCTGGCACCGGGGAGCTGTTTTTT. It codes for CSVEDPGTGELFF.

J is TRBJ2-7 and V is TRBV11-2, with D maybe TRBD2 (5 bases). The V end was cut by 5 bases, the J end by 4 bases, with 12 bases between. CDR3 length equals 13 residues. Germline lookup yields CDR1 SGHAT and CDR2 FQNNGV. CDR3 coding DNA: TGTGCCAGCAGCGACGGGATCGTTTACGAGCAGTACTTC. Translated: CASSDGIVYEQYF.

A few counts support this clonotype. The chain recombines TRBV5-1 with TRBJ2-7; 11 nucleotides agree with TRBD1. The V and J ends lost 3 bases and 4 bases, in that order; junction bases with no gene match: 3. Germline V gives CDR1 SGHRS, CDR2 YFSETQ. This CDR3 has 14 amino acids. This CDR3 reads CASSWDRGSYEQYF. The CDR3 DNA sequence: TGCGCCAGCAGCTGGGACAGGGGGTCATACGAGCAGTACTTC. The full variable domain, with the rest looked up from reference TRBV5-1 and TRBJ2-7, is KAGVTQTPRYLIKTRGQQVTLSCSPISGHRSVSWYQQTPGQGLQFLFEYFSETQRNKGNFPGRFSGRQFSNSRSEMNVSTLELGDSALYLCASSWDRGSYEQYFGPGTRLTVT.

A few counts support this clonotype. V and J are TRBV27 and TRBJ2-3; 12 bases match TRBD1. The V gene end was trimmed by 3 bases and the J gene end by 6 bases; junction bases not matched to a gene: 7. Germline loops: CDR1 MNHEY, CDR2 SMNVEV (reference sequence). The CDR3 is 16 amino acids. CDR3 in amino acids: CASSLWDRGLEDTQYF. The CDR3 nucleotides are TGTGCCAGCAGTTTGTGGGACAGGGGGCTTGAGGATACGCAGTATTTT.